This T cell receptor beta chain was profiled in a study of vaccination and CD4 T cells after COVID-19. For the study at large: Blood was drawn a median roughly 66 days post second dose, range 14 to 241. Study-wide results and caveats: Convalescent patients were relatively few, and early post-infection timepoints were missing.

The Oncomine TCR Beta short-read assay was what sequenced the DNA obtained from cultured CD4+ T cells. TCRdb reprocessed the PCR reads with MiXCR, giving one entry per CDR3 protein. This sample carries 12,000 to 15,000 distinct CDR3 sequences, around 45% of them seen once, and the ten largest clones take roughly 15%. A word on this clonotype: Its antigen is not identified.

Described treatment: approximately 10-day PBMC culture with coronavirus spike peptide pools or control peptides (ViraFEST assay). Cell culture was performed with about 2 million PBMCs per well in the presence of 8.5 to 10 IU/ml IL-2 and approximately 9.6 ug/ml peptide pools. On day 3 and again on day 7, fresh IL-2 medium was used to replace half the medium. Input material: CD4+ T cells from blood, cultured in vitro. The receptor was isolated from a human donor who had recovered from COVID-19.

Written as DNA, the CDR3 is TGTGCCAGCAGCTTACGACAGGGAAGCTATGGCTACACCTTC. This sequence encodes CASSLRQGSYGYTF. This chain connects TRBV11-3 to TRBJ1-2; 7 bases align to TRBD1. Germline V gene lookup returns CDR1 SGHNT and CDR2 YENEEA. V trimming: 2 bases; J trimming: 4 bases; junction bases outside the gene matches: 4. The CDR3 contains 14 residues.